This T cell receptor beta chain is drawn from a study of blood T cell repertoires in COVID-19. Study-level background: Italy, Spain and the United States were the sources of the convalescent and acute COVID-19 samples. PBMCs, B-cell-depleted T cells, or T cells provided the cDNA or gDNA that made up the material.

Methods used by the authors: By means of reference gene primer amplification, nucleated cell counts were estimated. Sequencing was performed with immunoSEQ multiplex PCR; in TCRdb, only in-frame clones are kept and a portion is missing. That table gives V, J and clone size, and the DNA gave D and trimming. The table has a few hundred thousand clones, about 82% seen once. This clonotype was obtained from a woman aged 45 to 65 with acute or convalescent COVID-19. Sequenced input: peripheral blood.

CDR3 DNA: TGTGCCAGCTCACCACCGGGCAGGATCCCGCCCGAGCAGTACTTC. Residues: CASSPPGRIPPEQYF. The chain recombines TRBV18 with TRBJ2-7; D is ambiguous. CDR1 is KGHSH, CDR2 LQKENI, per germline. V was shortened by 0 bases and J by 6 bases, with 15 bases between the two germline ends. CDR3 size: 15 residues. The variable domain in full, with the rest retrieved from reference TRBV18 and TRBJ2-7, is NAGVMQNPRHLVRRRGQEARLRCSPMKGHSHVYWYRQLPEEGLKFMVYLQKENIIDESGMPKERFSAEFPKEGPSILRIQQVVRGDSAAYFCASSPPGRIPPEQYFGPGTRLTVT.